The T cell receptor (beta chain) under discussion was sequenced for a study of T cells expressing NK-cell markers. Study-level results: Topping the CD3+CD56-NKG2C+ fraction as well were these clonotypes, in a few donors. Expanded NKG2C+ T cell clones had unclear HCMV specificity.

CDR3 length: 16 residues. TCRdb reprocessed the 5' RACE reads; each CDR3 protein has one entry and no DNA is given. The listing contains approximately 380,000 distinct CDR3 sequences. Regarding this clonotype: Its antigen is not known.

The sequence was collected from a man aged 18-70 years in good health. The rearrangement joins TRBV12-3 or TRBV12-4 to TRBJ1-5; TCRdb proposes TRBD1, but this gene call is untestable without DNA. Sequencing used blood T cells: a sorted CD56 or NKG2C T cell subset, CD4+ or CD8+ T cells, or bulk PBMC T cells (not recorded which). CDR3 sequence reads: CASSRRGMSGNQPQHF.